This T cell receptor (beta chain) was recorded in a study of vaccination and CD4 T cells after COVID-19. Study information: Median time from second vaccine dose to sampling was roughly 76 days (14 to 241). Findings and limits, study-wide: This study had few convalescent patients and no early post-infection samples.

The CDR3 spans 18 residues. V lost 4 bases, J lost 2 bases, and 16 bases stayed unmatched. Germline-derived CDR1 and CDR2 are SEHNR and FQNEAQ (reference sequence). Time point indicated: late sampling 161 to 241 days after vaccination in three convalescent patients. Treatment meaning: approximately 11-day PBMC culture with coronavirus spike peptide pools or control peptides (ViraFEST assay). With peptide pools, ViraFEST first expanded antigen-specific T cells and afterwards sequenced their TCRs. The study sequenced cultured CD4+ T cell DNA using the Oncomine TCR Beta short-read assay. TCRdb re-derived calls from the PCR reads in MiXCR, one entry per CDR3 protein. The sample has approximately 22,000 distinct CDR3 sequences; 30% to 45% are singletons. This clonotype is categorized as medium-sized. Its antigen is undetermined.

This chain joins TRBV7-9 and TRBJ2-7, with TRBD2 matching 8 bases. The sequenced sample was CD4+ T cells from blood, cultured in vitro, obtained about 7 months after SARS-CoV-2 vaccination. The TCR was taken from a human donor who had recovered from COVID-19. The CDR3 spells CASSSPGGGSGTTYEQYF. The DNA for the CDR3 is TGTGCCAGCAGCTCACCCGGGGGTGGTAGCGGGACGACCTACGAGCAGTACTTC.